This TCR beta chain emerged from a study of cytomegalovirus exposure and HLA in healthy donors. The germline V gene has CDR1 SNHLY and CDR2 FYNNEI. The CDR3 has 15 residues. The V segment lost 4 bases and the J segment 2 bases; nucleotides outside the gene matches: 0. The study's findings and limits: Most of the TCR beta V segments (in an earlier analysis) were productive either about 87% or about 30% of the time. The study listed under 200 cytomegalovirus-associated TCR beta chains.

As to this clone: Its antigen remains unknown.

A multiplex PCR was run with 60 Vbeta primers and 13 Jbeta primers. Generated by immunoSEQ multiplex PCR, the TCRdb table keeps only in-frame clones and is missing some. The sample contains 170,000 or so clones, around 77% of which appear only once. The chain uses TRBV2 and TRBJ2-1; 12 bases agree with TRBD2. This receptor was identified in a woman in her 50s in good health and CMV-seropositive. The sequencing input was PBMCs. The CDR3 loop is CASSGLAGAYNEQFF. CDR3 DNA: TGTGCCAGCAGTGGACTAGCGGGAGCCTACAATGAGCAGTTCTTC.